This T cell receptor beta chain emerged from a study of human T cells and chemical hapten exposure. About the research overall: Donors were sensitized with 2% DPC on the upper inner arm. While the approximately 25-week study was under way, patients received diphenylcyclopropenone on the scalp every week.

This clonotype was seen at least ten times. The CDR3 consists of 11 residues. CDR1 is MDHEN, CDR2 SYDVKM, per germline. Deletions cut 0 bases from V and 8 bases from J, with 2 bases between. Each CDR3 protein is one row after TCRdb ran MiXCR on the RACE reads. Here the sample spans fewer than 95,000 distinct CDR3 sequences, 11% being singletons. Indicated time point: patch test 2, 6 weeks after DPC sensitization. Treatment indicated: therapeutic diphenylcyclopropenone sensitization with weekly scalp DPC. Phlebotomy was performed prior to application of every patch test. The sequence was obtained from a man aged 35-49 years with alopecia areata. Some clones in this sample may be carry-over from other donors' samples. This chain joins TRBV28 and TRBJ2-1; the D is unclear. This specimen was whole blood, taken in connection with sensitization to the hapten diphenylcyclopropenone (DPC). The CDR3 DNA reads TGTGCCAGCAGTTTATGGGATGAGCAGTTCTTC. Its protein is CASSLWDEQFF.